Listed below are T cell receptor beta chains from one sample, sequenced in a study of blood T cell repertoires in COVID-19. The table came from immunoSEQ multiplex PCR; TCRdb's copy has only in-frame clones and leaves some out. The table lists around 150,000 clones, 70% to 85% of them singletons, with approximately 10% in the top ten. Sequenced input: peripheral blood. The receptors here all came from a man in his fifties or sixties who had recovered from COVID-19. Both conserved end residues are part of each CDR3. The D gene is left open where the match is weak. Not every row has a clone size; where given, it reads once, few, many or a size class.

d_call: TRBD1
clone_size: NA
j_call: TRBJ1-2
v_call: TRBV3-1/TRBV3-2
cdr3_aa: CASSQRQGGGYTF
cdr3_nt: TGTGCCAGCAGCCAGAGACAGGGCGGTGGCTACACCTTC

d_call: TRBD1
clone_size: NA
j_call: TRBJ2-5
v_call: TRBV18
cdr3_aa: CASSPTTGEETQYF
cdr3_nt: TGTGCCAGCTCACCGACGACAGGGGAGGAGACCCAGTACTTC

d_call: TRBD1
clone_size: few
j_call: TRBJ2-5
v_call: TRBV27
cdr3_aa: CASSSRTGETQYF
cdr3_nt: TGTGCCAGCAGTTCACGGACAGGGGAGACCCAGTACTTC

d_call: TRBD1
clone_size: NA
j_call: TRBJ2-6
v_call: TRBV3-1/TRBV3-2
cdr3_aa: CASSQENQGASGANVLTF
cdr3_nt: TGTGCCAGCAGCCAAGAGAATCAGGGGGCGTCTGGGGCCAACGTCCTGACTTTC

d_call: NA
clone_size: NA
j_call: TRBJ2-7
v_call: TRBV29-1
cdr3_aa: CSVEDYPGQTPEQYF
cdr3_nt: TGCAGCGTTGAAGATTACCCGGGACAAACTCCCGAGCAGTACTTC

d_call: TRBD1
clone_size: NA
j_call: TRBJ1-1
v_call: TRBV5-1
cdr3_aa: CASSAGQGKGEAFF
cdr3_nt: TGCGCCAGCAGCGCGGGACAGGGGAAGGGTGAAGCTTTCTTT

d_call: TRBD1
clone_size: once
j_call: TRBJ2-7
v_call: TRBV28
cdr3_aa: CASTTPGQGFTYF
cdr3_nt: TGTGCCAGCACCACCCCGGGACAGGGCTTCACTTACTTC

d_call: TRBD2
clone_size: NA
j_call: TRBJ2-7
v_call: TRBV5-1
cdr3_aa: CASSPLSGGAHEQYF
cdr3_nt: TGCGCCAGCAGTCCTCTGAGCGGGGGGGCTCACGAGCAGTACTTC

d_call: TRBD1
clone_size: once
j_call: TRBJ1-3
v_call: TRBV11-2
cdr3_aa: CASSVDRGHSGNTIYF
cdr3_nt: TGTGCCAGCAGCGTCGACAGGGGGCATTCTGGAAACACCATATATTTT

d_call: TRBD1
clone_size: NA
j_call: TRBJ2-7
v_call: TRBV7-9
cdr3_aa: CASSGPGQGRHEQYF
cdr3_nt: TGTGCCAGCAGCGGGCCGGGACAGGGGAGGCACGAGCAGTACTTC

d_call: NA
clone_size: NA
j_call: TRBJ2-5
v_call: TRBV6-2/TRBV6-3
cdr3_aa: CASSSNSQETQYF
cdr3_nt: TGTGCCAGCAGTTCCAACAGCCAAGAGACCCAGTACTTC